A single sample is the source of the 32 T cell receptor beta chains below, sequenced in a study of T cells in Graves' hyperthyroidism and ophthalmopathy. From RNA transcripts, TCR beta CDR3 regions were amplified. A set of HTBI primers served as the primers for a first-round RT-PCR of the TCR CDR3. TCRdb recomputed calls from the multiplex PCR reads with MiXCR, one row per CDR3 protein. Found here are about 500,000 distinct CDR3 sequences, 40% to 55% of them singletons; the top ten hold around 44%. Sequenced: peripheral blood or thyroid tissue (not recorded which). These receptors were obtained from an adult woman with Graves' disease, either hyperthyroidism or ophthalmopathy (not recorded which).

The rearrangement joins TRBV12-3 or TRBV12-4 to TRBJ1-2, with D possibly matching TRBD1 (6 bases). This CDR3 spans 11 amino acids. The V end lost 4 bases, the J end lost 8 bases, and 8 bases lay between the germline ends. The CDR3 reads CASSSTGGYTF. DNA of the CDR3: TGTGCCAGCAGTTCGACAGGCGGCTACACCTTC.

In this sample, this clonotype turned up a few times. The chain has TRBV25-1 and TRBJ1-2, with TRBD1 matching 7 bases. The CDR3 contains 14 residues. The V segment lost 4 bases and the J segment 3 bases; nucleotides outside the gene matches: 5. The germline CDR1 and CDR2 sequences are MGHDK and SYGVNS. In DNA form, the CDR3 reads TGTGCCAGCAGTGCTTACGACAGGGACTATGGCTACACCTTC. Its protein product is CASSAYDRDYGYTF.

V usage is TRBV7-9 and J usage is TRBJ2-7, with 7 bases aligning to TRBD2. In germline, CDR1 is SEHNR, CDR2 FQNEAQ (reference sequence). CDR3 size: 12 residues. The ends lost 3 bases at V and 6 bases at J; junction bases unmatched: 2. CDR3 DNA: TGTGCCAGCAGCTTCGGCGGGAGCGAGCAGTACTTC. Translated: CASSFGGSEQYF.

The chain combines TRBV20-1 with TRBJ2-7; D gene ambiguous. Looked up from germline, CDR1 is DFQATT and CDR2 is SNEGSKA (reference sequence). Trimming stripped 3 bases from V and 0 bases from J, with 15 bases between. CDR3 length: 15 amino acids. CDR3 loop: CSASRAAQISYEQYF. CDR3 nucleotide sequence: TGCAGTGCTAGTCGGGCAGCGCAGATCTCCTACGAGCAGTACTTC.

V gene TRBV7-9 combines with J gene TRBJ2-7; D might be TRBD1 or TRBD2, each matching 5 bases. This CDR3 comprises 13 residues. V was shortened by 4 bases and J by 3 bases, with 10 bases between the two germline ends. CDR1 SEHNR and CDR2 FQNEAQ come from the germline V gene (reference sequence). In nucleotides, the CDR3 is TGTGCCAGCAGCTCAGGGACCCGCTACGAGCAGTACTTC. Residues: CASSSGTRYEQYF.

This clonotype came up a few times. The chain is built from TRBV7-9 and TRBJ1-5, with a possible D match to TRBD1 (5 bases). V lost 3 bases and J 7 bases, leaving 16 bases between the germline ends. CDR1 is SEHNR, CDR2 FQNEAQ, per germline (reference sequence). The CDR3 runs to 15 residues. CDR3 bases: TGTGCCAGCAGCTTGGCCCACCGGGGGTACCAGCCCCAGCATTTT. Amino acids: CASSLAHRGYQPQHF.

The genes are TRBV7-9 and TRBJ2-2; 13 positions agree with TRBD2. CDR3 length: 15 amino acids. Germline trimming cut 10 bases from V and 3 bases from J; bases unmatched to any gene: 5. Germline lookup yields CDR1 SEHNR and CDR2 FQNEAQ (reference sequence). This CDR3 is CAIGTSGTDTGELFF. CDR3 DNA sequence: TGTGCCATCGGGACTAGCGGGACCGACACCGGGGAGCTGTTTTTT.

The chain couples TRBV9 to TRBJ2-7; D may be TRBD1 or TRBD2 (5 bases each). The CDR3 length is 13 residues. Per germline, CDR1 SGDLS and CDR2 YYNGEE. V dropped 7 bases and J dropped 4 bases, with 15 bases sitting between them. Here the CDR3 reads CASGWDGLYEQYF. CDR3 in DNA: TGTGCCAGCGGCTGGGACGGCTTATACGAGCAGTACTTC.

At least ten counts were recorded for this clonotype. CDR3: CATSRGQGGEKLFF. The DNA for the CDR3 is TGTGCCACCAGCAGAGGACAGGGTGGTGAAAAACTGTTTTTT. The V call is TRBV15, the J call TRBJ1-4, with 7 positions matching TRBD1. CDR1 is LNHNV, CDR2 YYDKDF, per germline (reference sequence). The V and J ends lost 1 base and 7 bases, in that order; junction bases with no gene match: 3. The CDR3 runs to 14 residues.

The chain links TRBV7-9 to TRBJ1-1; tentatively, D is TRBD1 (6 bases). Germline-derived CDR1 and CDR2 are SEHNR and FQNEAQ (reference sequence). V was pared by 8 bases and J by 1 base, with 14 bases between. The CDR3 has 14 residues. The CDR3 sequence is CASLLGGKNTEAFF. The CDR3 coding sequence is TGTGCCAGCTTACTGGGGGGCAAGAACACTGAAGCTTTCTTT.

The table lists this clonotype with many counts. The J gene is TRBJ2-5, the V gene TRBV15; a possible D gene is TRBD2 (6 bases). Trimming pared 6 bases from V and 2 bases from J, leaving 22 bases between. This CDR3 comprises 17 residues. Germline CDR1 reads LNHNV; CDR2 reads YYDKDF (reference sequence). CDR3 sequence: CATSDPQTAGRQETQYF. For the CDR3, the DNA is TGTGCCACCAGTGACCCACAGACAGCGGGCCGGCAAGAGACCCAGTACTTC.

On this clonotype: Because the CDR3 is missing its conserved closing phenylalanine or tryptophan, this is likely a read error. The V gene is TRBV10-3, the J gene TRBJ1-3, with D tentatively TRBD1 (5 bases). Trimming pared 2 bases from V and 8 bases from J, leaving 13 bases between. Germline V gene data show CDR1 as ENHRY and CDR2 as SYGVKD. The CDR3 contains 14 residues. The chain's CDR3 is CAISEGQSGDTIYL. The CDR3 coding sequence is TGTGCCATCAGTGAGGGGCAGTCGGGGGACACCATATATCTT.

In its sample, this clonotype was seen many times. The rearrangement links TRBV11-2 to TRBJ2-5; D may be TRBD2 (7 bases). V was shortened by 1 base and J by 5 bases, with 20 bases between the two germline ends. The CDR3 consists of 17 residues. Per the germline V gene, CDR1 is SGHAT and CDR2 is FQNNGV. CDR3 DNA sequence: TGTGCCAGCAGCTTAGGTGTCGGCGGGGGCACGGTGGAGACCCAGTACTTC. Translated: CASSLGVGGGTVETQYF. Drawing the rest from reference TRBV11-2 and TRBJ2-5, the complete variable domain is EAGVAQSPRYKIIEKRQSVAFWCNPISGHATLYWYQQILGQGPKLLIQFQNNGVVDDSQLPKDRFSAERLKGVDSTLKIQPAKLEDSAVYLCASSLGVGGGTVETQYFGPGTRLLVL.

V is TRBV7-2 and J is TRBJ2-5, with D maybe TRBD2 (6 bases). Germline-derived CDR1 and CDR2 are SGHTA and FQGNSA. The CDR3 length is 16 residues. The V end was cut by 5 bases, the J end by 2 bases, with 18 bases between. CDR3 sequence: CASSPGVAVIQETQYF. DNA of the CDR3: TGTGCCAGCAGCCCTGGAGTAGCGGTGATTCAAGAGACCCAGTACTTC.

This clonotype is a singleton in its sample. The chain joins TRBV13 to TRBJ2-5; 14 bases line up with TRBD2. J lost 2 bases, V lost 4 bases, and 9 bases had no gene match. CDR3 length equals 18 residues. The germline CDR1 and CDR2 sequences are PRHDT and FYEKMQ (reference sequence). CDR3 sequence (DNA): TGTGCCAGCAGCTCCCGAATGGGACTAGCGGGAGCTCAAGAGACCCAGTACTTC. Translation gives CASSSRMGLAGAQETQYF.

The chain has TRBV27 and TRBJ1-5, with D unresolved. V was cut by 0 bases and J by 4 bases, with 7 bases left in between. The CDR3 is 14 amino acids. Germline loops: CDR1 MNHEY, CDR2 SMNVEV (reference sequence). The CDR3 region has the DNA TGTGCCAGCAGTTTATCGACTGGTAATCAGCCCCAGCATTTT. Translation gives CASSLSTGNQPQHF.

This clonotype was recorded a few times. This chain joins TRBV2 and TRBJ2-1; 7 bases match TRBD1. This CDR3 spans 14 amino acids. CDR1 and CDR2 (germline): SNHLY, FYNNEI. The junction had 3 bases not matched to a gene; V was cut back by 0 bases and J by 7 bases. CDR3 coding DNA: TGTGCCAGCAGTGAAGCGCCAGGGGGAAATGAGCAGTTCTTC. This translates into CASSEAPGGNEQFF.

The rearrangement uses TRBV7-8 and TRBJ1-5; D gene ambiguous. The germline V gene encodes CDR1 SGHVS and CDR2 FQNEAQ. Trimming shortened V by 1 base and J by 7 bases, and 14 bases separated the two germline ends. The CDR3 covers 15 residues. DNA for the CDR3: TGTGCCAGCAGCTTAGGTCCAACAGTAAGCCAGCCCCAGCATTTT. It translates to CASSLGPTVSQPQHF.

The rearrangement links TRBV20-1 to TRBJ2-5, with a possible D match to TRBD2 (6 bases). The CDR3 runs 13 residues. V gave up 0 bases and J gave up 3 bases, with 8 bases separating them. Germline lookup yields CDR1 DFQATT and CDR2 SNEGSKA (reference sequence). The CDR3 loop is CSARDGSKETQYF. CDR3 coding DNA: TGCAGTGCTAGAGACGGGAGTAAAGAGACCCAGTACTTC.

The chain combines TRBV29-1 with TRBJ2-7; D could derive from TRBD1 or TRBD2 (6 bases each). Per germline, CDR1 SQVTM and CDR2 ANQGSEA. The ends were cut back, 7 bases at V and 5 bases at J, with 12 bases in the middle. The CDR3 covers 11 residues. Written as DNA, the CDR3 is TGCAGCGGGGGGGCTGCGGACGAGCAGTACTTC. Its protein is CSGGAADEQYF.

The sample holds one count of this clonotype. The CDR3 sequence: CASSLFWTGGPNTEAFF. CDR3 coding DNA: TGCGCCAGCAGCTTGTTCTGGACAGGGGGACCAAACACTGAAGCTTTCTTT. The rearrangement joins TRBV5-1 to TRBJ1-1; 10 bases agree with TRBD1. Per the germline V gene, CDR1 is SGHRS and CDR2 is YFSETQ. The junction had 8 bases not matched to a gene; V was cut back by 1 base and J by 2 bases. This CDR3 spans 17 amino acids.

V is TRBV29-1 and J is TRBJ1-2; D remains unclear. Germline V CDR1 and CDR2: SQVTM, ANQGSEA. V was shortened by 7 bases and J by 0 bases, with 12 bases between the two germline ends. This CDR3 is 13 amino acids long. CDR3 coding DNA: TGCAGCGGCCTGACGGGAGCTAACTATGGCTACACCTTC. This sequence encodes CSGLTGANYGYTF.

The chain is built from TRBV2 and TRBJ2-1, with 7 positions matching TRBD2. The CDR3 loop spans 15 amino acids. With V trimmed by 9 bases and J by 4 bases, 12 bases remained unmatched. Germline loops: CDR1 SNHLY, CDR2 FYNNEI. The CDR3 nucleotides are TGTGCCAGTAGGGGAGGGGAGGGCCTTTACAATGAGCAGTTCTTC. Translation gives CASRGGEGLYNEQFF.

This clonotype was picked up a small number of times. The chain couples TRBV15 to TRBJ1-1, with D hard to call. The V and J ends lost 3 bases and 3 bases respectively, with 8 bases between them. Germline V gene data show CDR1 as LNHNV and CDR2 as YYDKDF (reference sequence). This CDR3 is built from 13 residues. This chain's CDR3 is CATSSDGDTEAFF. Written as DNA, the CDR3 is TGTGCCACCAGCAGTGACGGTGACACTGAAGCTTTCTTT.

The chain is built from TRBV7-8 and TRBJ2-6; possible D gene TRBD2, 6 bases. CDR1 is SGHVS, CDR2 FQNEAQ, per germline. The CDR3 length is 18 residues. The V gene lost 5 bases and the J gene lost 0 bases, with 17 bases spanning the gap. The CDR3 region has the DNA TGTGCCAGCAGCCCCGCGAAGGGAGGCCTCTCTGGGGCCAACGTCCTGACTTTC. Its translation is CASSPAKGGLSGANVLTF.

In this sample, this clonotype turned up a few times. This chain links TRBV20-1 with TRBJ1-2, with D perhaps TRBD1 (5 bases). Trimming took off 0 bases at V and 6 bases at J, with 17 bases between the two ends. Germline V lookup: CDR1 DFQATT, CDR2 SNEGSKA (reference sequence). This CDR3 has 15 residues. In nucleotides, the CDR3 is TGCAGTGCTAGAGATGGGACTAGCGGGGACGATGGCTACACCTTC. The encoded protein is CSARDGTSGDDGYTF.

The chain employs TRBV29-1 and TRBJ1-3, with a tentative D call TRBD1 (5 bases). CDR1 is SQVTM and CDR2 is ANQGSEA in the germline V gene. CDR3 length: 15 amino acids. Trimming removed 0 bases at V and 1 base at J, with 10 bases between. CDR3 sequence: CSVEEGVRSGNTIYF. The CDR3 bases are TGCAGCGTTGAAGAGGGGGTTCGGTCTGGAAACACCATATATTTT.

Ten or more counts support this clonotype. The chain employs TRBV20-1 and TRBJ2-7; 9 positions agree with TRBD2. CDR3 length: 15 amino acids. Germline V gene sequence: CDR1 DFQATT, CDR2 SNEGSKA (reference sequence). With V trimmed by 0 bases and J by 2 bases, 5 bases remained unmatched. The CDR3 nucleotides read TGCAGTGCTAGAGATCCCCTAGCGGGACCCTACGAGCAGTACTTC. Its translation is CSARDPLAGPYEQYF.

The rearrangement uses TRBV5-1 and TRBJ2-7; D is undetermined. Looked up from germline, CDR1 is SGHRS and CDR2 is YFSETQ. The CDR3 extends over 15 amino acids. Trimming shortened V by 4 bases and J by 1 base, and 15 bases separated the two germline ends. The CDR3 protein is CASSRLSDGSYEQYF. CDR3 sequence (DNA): TGCGCCAGCAGCAGACTCTCCGACGGATCCTACGAGCAGTACTTC.

The chain carries TRBV27 and TRBJ2-2, with D perhaps matching TRBD1 (5 bases). CDR3 length equals 14 residues. V was shortened by 1 base and J by 7 bases, with 10 bases between the two germline ends. CDR1 is MNHEY, CDR2 SMNVEV, per germline (reference sequence). The CDR3 protein is CASSLLTANGELFF. Written as DNA, the CDR3 is TGTGCCAGCAGTTTATTGACAGCTAACGGGGAGCTGTTTTTT.

The V call is TRBV2, the J call TRBJ1-1, with D tentatively TRBD1 (6 bases). The J call may be incorrect, as the DNA end agrees better with TRBJ2-1. The CDR3 length is 14 residues. CDR1 and CDR2 (germline): SNHLY, FYNNEI. For the CDR3, the DNA is TGTGCCAGCAGTGAACAGGGGCCCTACAATGAGCAGTTCTTC. Translation gives CASSEQGPYNEQFF.

This chain connects TRBV7-9 to TRBJ1-1, with D perhaps matching TRBD1 (5 bases). This CDR3 is built from 12 residues. The germline V gene has CDR1 SEHNR and CDR2 FQNEAQ (reference sequence). Trimming pared 4 bases from V and 8 bases from J, leaving 11 bases between. CDR3: CASSSPRQEAFF. The CDR3 DNA follows: TGTGCCAGCAGCTCTCCCCGACAGGAAGCTTTCTTT.